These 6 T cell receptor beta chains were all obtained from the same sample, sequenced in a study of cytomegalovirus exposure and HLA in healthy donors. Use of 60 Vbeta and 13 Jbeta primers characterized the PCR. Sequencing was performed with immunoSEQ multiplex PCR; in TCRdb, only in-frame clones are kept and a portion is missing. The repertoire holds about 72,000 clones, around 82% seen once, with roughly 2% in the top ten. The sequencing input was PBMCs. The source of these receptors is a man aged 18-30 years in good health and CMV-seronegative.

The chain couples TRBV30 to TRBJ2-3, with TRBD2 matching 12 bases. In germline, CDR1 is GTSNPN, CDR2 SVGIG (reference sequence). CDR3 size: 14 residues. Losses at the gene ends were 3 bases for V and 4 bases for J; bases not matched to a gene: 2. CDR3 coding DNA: TGTGCCTGGAGGGCTAGCGGGAGGGCAGATACGCAGTATTTT. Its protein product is CAWRASGRADTQYF. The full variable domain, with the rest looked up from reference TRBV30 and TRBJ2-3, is SQTIHQWPATLVQPVGSPLSLECTVEGTSNPNLYWYRQAAGRGLQLLFYSVGIGQISSEVPQNLSASRPQDRQFILSSKKLLLSDSGFYLCAWRASGRADTQYFGPGTRLTVL.

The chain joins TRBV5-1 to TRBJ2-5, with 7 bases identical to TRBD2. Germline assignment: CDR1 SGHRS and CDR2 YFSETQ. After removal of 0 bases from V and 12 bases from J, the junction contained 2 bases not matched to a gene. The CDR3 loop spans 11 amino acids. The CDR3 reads CASSLEGREYF. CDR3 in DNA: TGCGCCAGCAGCTTGGAGGGGAGGGAGTACTTC.

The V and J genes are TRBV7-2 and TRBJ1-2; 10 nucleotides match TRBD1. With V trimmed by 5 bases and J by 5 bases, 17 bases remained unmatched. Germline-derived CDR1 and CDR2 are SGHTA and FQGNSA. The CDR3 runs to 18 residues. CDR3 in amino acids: CASSLRHQAGTGAYGYTF. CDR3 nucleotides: TGTGCCAGCAGCCTACGACATCAGGCCGGGACAGGGGCGTATGGCTACACCTTC.

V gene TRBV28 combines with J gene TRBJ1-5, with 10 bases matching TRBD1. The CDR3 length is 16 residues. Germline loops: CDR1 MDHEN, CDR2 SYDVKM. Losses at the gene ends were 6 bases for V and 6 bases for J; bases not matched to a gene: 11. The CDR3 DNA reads TGTGCCAGCAGCCGTCGGACAGGGGGAAGTGGTCAGCCCCAGCATTTT. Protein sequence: CASSRRTGGSGQPQHF.

CDR3 nucleotide sequence: TGCGCCAGCAGCTTGACTCCCGGGAATACTGAAGCTTTCTTT. It codes for CASSLTPGNTEAFF. V is TRBV5-1 and J is TRBJ1-1; no firm D call. In germline, CDR1 is SGHRS, CDR2 YFSETQ. This CDR3 spans 14 amino acids. Trimming took off 1 base at V and 5 bases at J, with 12 bases between the two ends.

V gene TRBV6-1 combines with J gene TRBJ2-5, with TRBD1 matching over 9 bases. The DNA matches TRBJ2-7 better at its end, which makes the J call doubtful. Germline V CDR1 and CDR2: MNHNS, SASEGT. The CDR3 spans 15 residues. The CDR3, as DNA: TGTGCCAGCAGGACCCCCGGGACAGGGAAATACGAGCAGTACTTC. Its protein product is CASRTPGTGKYEQYF.